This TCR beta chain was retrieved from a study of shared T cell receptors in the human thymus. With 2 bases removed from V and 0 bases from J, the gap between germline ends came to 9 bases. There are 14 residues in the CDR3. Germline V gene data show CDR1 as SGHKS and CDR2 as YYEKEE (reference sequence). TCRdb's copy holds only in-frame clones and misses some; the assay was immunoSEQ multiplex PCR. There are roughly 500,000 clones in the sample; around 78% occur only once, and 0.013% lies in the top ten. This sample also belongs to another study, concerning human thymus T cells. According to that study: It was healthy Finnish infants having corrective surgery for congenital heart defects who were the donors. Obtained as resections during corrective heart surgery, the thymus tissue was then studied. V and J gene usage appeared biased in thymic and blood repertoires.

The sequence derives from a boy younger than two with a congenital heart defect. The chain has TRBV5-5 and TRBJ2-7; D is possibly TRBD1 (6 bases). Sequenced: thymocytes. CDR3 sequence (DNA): TGTGCCAGCAGCTTAGGACAGATCTCCTACGAGCAGTACTTC. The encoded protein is CASSLGQISYEQYF.